This TCR beta chain is from a study of blood T cell repertoires in COVID-19. Overall study context: Both acute and convalescent COVID-19 samples were obtained from the United States, Italy and Spain. PBMCs, B-cell-depleted T cells, or T cells were the source of the cDNA or gDNA that made up the material.

Details on this clone: At one of its ends the junction is not consistent with the germline gene, which may arise from a read error.

This table comes from immunoSEQ multiplex PCR, and its TCRdb copy is limited to in-frame clones, with some not included. Of about 72,000 clones listed, about 91% were seen once; the top ten hold around 4.9%. Germline-derived CDR1 and CDR2 are SNHLY and FYNNEI. There are 15 residues in the CDR3. This chain uses TRBV2 with TRBJ1-2; a weak D match, TRBD1 (6 bases). The TCR comes from a woman aged 55-70 years with active COVID-19. The sequenced sample was peripheral blood. The CDR3 DNA reads as TGTGCCAGCAGTGAAGGGGGGCTAGCTAACTATGACTACACCTTC. It specifies CASSEGGLANYDYTF.